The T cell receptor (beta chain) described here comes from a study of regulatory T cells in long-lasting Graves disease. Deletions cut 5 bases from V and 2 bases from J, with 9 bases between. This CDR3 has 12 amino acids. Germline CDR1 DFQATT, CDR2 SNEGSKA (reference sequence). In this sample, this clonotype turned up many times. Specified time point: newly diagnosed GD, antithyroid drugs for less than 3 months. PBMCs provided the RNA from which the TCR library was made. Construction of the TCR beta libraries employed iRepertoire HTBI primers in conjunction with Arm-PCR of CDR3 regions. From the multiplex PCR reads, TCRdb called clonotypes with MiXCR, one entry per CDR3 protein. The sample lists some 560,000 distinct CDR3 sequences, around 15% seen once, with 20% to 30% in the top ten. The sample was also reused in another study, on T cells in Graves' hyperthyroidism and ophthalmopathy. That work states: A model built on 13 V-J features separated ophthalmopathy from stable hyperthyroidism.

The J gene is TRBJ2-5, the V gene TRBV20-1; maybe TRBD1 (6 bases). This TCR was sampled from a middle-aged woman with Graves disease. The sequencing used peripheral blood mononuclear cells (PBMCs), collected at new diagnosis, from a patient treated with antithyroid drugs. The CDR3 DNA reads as TGCAGTGCTGGACAGTCTCAAGAGACCCAGTACTTC. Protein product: CSAGQSQETQYF.